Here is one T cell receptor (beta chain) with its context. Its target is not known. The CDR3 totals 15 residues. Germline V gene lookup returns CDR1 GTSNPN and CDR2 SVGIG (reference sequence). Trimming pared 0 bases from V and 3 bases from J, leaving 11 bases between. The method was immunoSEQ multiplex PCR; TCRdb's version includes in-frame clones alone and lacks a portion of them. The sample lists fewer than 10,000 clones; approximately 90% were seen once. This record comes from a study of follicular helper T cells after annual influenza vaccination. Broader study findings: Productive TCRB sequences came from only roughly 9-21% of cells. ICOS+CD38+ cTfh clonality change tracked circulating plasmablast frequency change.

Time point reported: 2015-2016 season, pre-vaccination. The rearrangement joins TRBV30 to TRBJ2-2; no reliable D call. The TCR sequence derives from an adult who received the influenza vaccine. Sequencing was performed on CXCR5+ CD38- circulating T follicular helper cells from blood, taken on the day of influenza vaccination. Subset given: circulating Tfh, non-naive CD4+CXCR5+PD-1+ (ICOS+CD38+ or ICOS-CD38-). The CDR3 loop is CAWSVGGPYTGELFF. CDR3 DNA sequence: TGTGCCTGGAGTGTAGGTGGACCATACACCGGGGAGCTGTTTTTT.